A selection of T cell receptor beta chains follows, all from one sample in a study of cytomegalovirus exposure and HLA in healthy donors. TCRdb's copy holds only in-frame clones and misses some; the assay was immunoSEQ multiplex PCR. The table includes about 110,000 clones, 81% detected once. Sequenced: PBMCs. These receptors were taken from a man aged 30 to 39 in good health and CMV-seronegative. Both conserved end residues are part of each CDR3. Each record gives: V gene, clone size, D gene, J gene, CDR3 protein, CDR3 DNA. A D gene is named only where the DNA matches it firmly. The size field is filled for only some rows; it gives once, few, many or a size class.

>TRBV25-1|-|-|TRBJ2-7
CASSEWQSYEQYF
TGTGCCAGCAGTGAATGGCAGTCCTACGAGCAGTACTTC
>TRBV2|-|TRBD1|TRBJ2-7
CASSGQGYEQYF
TGTGCCAGCAGTGGACAGGGCTACGAGCAGTACTTC
>TRBV7-9|-|-|TRBJ2-1
CASSPRGGEPYNEQFF
TGTGCCAGCAGCCCCCGCGGGGGCGAACCCTACAATGAGCAGTTCTTC
>TRBV30|once|TRBD2|TRBJ2-3
CAWGVAGVLDTQYF
TGTGCCTGGGGTGTAGCGGGAGTCTTAGATACGCAGTATTTT
>TRBV2|-|-|TRBJ1-4
CASNPQGTLMKKLFF
TGTGCCAGCAACCCTCAGGGCACTCTAATGAAAAAACTGTTTTTT
>TRBV19|-|TRBD1|TRBJ1-1
CASTPGGRAEAFF
TGTGCCAGTACCCCAGGGGGACGCGCTGAAGCTTTCTTT
>TRBV11-2|-|-|TRBJ1-1
CASSLWPNTEAFF
TGTGCCAGCAGCTTATGGCCAAACACTGAAGCTTTCTTT
>TRBV27|-|-|TRBJ2-2
CASSTRETGELFF
TGTGCCAGCAGCACCAGGGAAACCGGGGAGCTGTTTTTT
>TRBV6-5|few|-|TRBJ1-4
CASSYSGSEKLFF
TGTGCCAGCAGTTACTCCGGGAGCGAAAAACTGTTTTTT
>TRBV19|-|-|TRBJ2-1
CASSIWGVWEQFF
TGTGCCAGTAGTATATGGGGAGTATGGGAGCAGTTCTTC
>TRBV5-6|-|TRBD1|TRBJ1-1
CASSPPTGGTEAFF
TGTGCCAGCAGCCCCCCGACAGGGGGCACTGAAGCTTTCTTT
>TRBV7-2|-|-|TRBJ2-5
CASSFAREETQYF
TGTGCCAGCAGCTTTGCCCGGGAAGAGACCCAGTACTTC
>TRBV2|few|TRBD1|TRBJ1-1
CAGPPDRGLNTEAFF
TGTGCCGGCCCTCCAGACAGGGGCCTTAACACTGAAGCTTTCTTT
>TRBV5-8|-|TRBD2|TRBJ2-7
CASSRTSGYYEQYF
TGTGCCAGCAGCCGGACTAGCGGTTACTACGAGCAGTACTTC
>TRBV7-7|-|-|TRBJ1-5
CASSLVKGRSNQPQHF
TGTGCTAGCAGCTTAGTAAAAGGCAGGAGCAATCAGCCCCAGCATTTT
>TRBV25-1|-|TRBD1|TRBJ2-2
CASRQGAGGELFF
TGTGCCAGCAGACAGGGGGCCGGCGGGGAGCTGTTTTTT
>TRBV6-5|-|TRBD1|TRBJ1-1
CASSSQGTMNTEAFF
TGTGCCAGCAGTTCACAGGGGACGATGAACACTGAAGCTTTCTTT
>TRBV13|-|-|TRBJ1-1
CASDLSRGGAFF
TGTGCCAGCGATTTATCCCGGGGGGGAGCTTTCTTT
>TRBV5-1|-|TRBD1|TRBJ2-7
CASARQGQYEQYF
TGCGCCAGCGCAAGACAGGGTCAGTACGAGCAGTACTTC
>TRBV4-1|-|-|TRBJ2-5
CASSQDRRGETQYF
TGCGCCAGCAGCCAAGATAGGAGGGGTGAGACCCAGTACTTC
>TRBV19|-|-|TRBJ1-1
CASSIVPGGAAFF
TGTGCCAGTAGTATAGTCCCGGGGGGGGCAGCTTTCTTT
>TRBV5-1|-|TRBD1|TRBJ2-5
CASSPPGQGHQETQYF
TGCGCCAGCAGCCCGCCGGGACAGGGCCACCAAGAGACCCAGTACTTC
>TRBV9|-|-|TRBJ1-2
CASSPRTENGYTF
TGTGCCAGCAGCCCCCGGACAGAGAATGGCTACACCTTC
>TRBV30|-|-|TRBJ1-1
CAWNPVGGGTEAFF
TGTGCCTGGAACCCCGTGGGGGGAGGAACTGAAGCTTTCTTT
>TRBV6-1|-|-|TRBJ2-3
CASSENEEDTQYF
TGTGCCAGCAGTGAGAATGAGGAAGATACGCAGTATTTT
>TRBV5-1|-|-|TRBJ1-5
CASSLVGDSNQPQHF
TGCGCCAGCAGCTTGGTCGGGGATAGCAATCAGCCCCAGCATTTT
>TRBV29-1|-|TRBD1|TRBJ2-5
CSADRGWETQYF
TGCAGCGCAGACAGGGGGTGGGAGACCCAGTACTTC
>TRBV5-6|-|TRBD2|TRBJ2-1
CAGESGGADNEQFF
TGTGCCGGAGAGAGCGGGGGGGCTGATAATGAGCAGTTCTTC
>TRBV7-2|-|TRBD2|TRBJ2-3
CASSSLAVSSTDTQYF
TGTGCCAGCAGCTCCCTAGCGGTTTCTAGCACAGATACGCAGTATTTT
>TRBV27|-|-|TRBJ2-1
CASSFRGSNEQFF
TGTGCCAGCAGTTTCCGCGGCTCGAATGAGCAGTTCTTC
>TRBV2|-|-|TRBJ1-4
CATKGGEKLFF
TGTGCCACCAAAGGGGGAGAAAAACTGTTTTTT
>TRBV11-2|-|-|TRBJ2-5
CASSPPGLGKETQYF
TGTGCCAGCAGCCCCCCGGGACTGGGAAAAGAGACCCAGTACTTC
>TRBV5-1|-|-|TRBJ2-7
CASSSGDSHEQYF
TGCGCCAGCAGCTCGGGGGACTCTCACGAGCAGTACTTC
>TRBV6-5|-|-|TRBJ1-2
CASSYEYRGLRAYTF
TGTGCCAGCAGTTATGAGTATAGGGGCCTTAGGGCCTACACCTTC
>TRBV15|-|-|TRBJ2-7
CATSRRSATGTYEQYF
TGTGCCACCAGCAGACGGAGTGCAACAGGAACCTACGAGCAGTACTTC
>TRBV7-8|-|TRBD1|TRBJ2-7
CASSTGQGPYFEQYF
TGTGCCAGCAGCACCGGACAGGGTCCCTACTTCGAGCAGTACTTC
>TRBV19|-|-|TRBJ1-4
CASSIRQSTNEKLFF
TGTGCCAGTAGTATACGACAGTCAACTAATGAAAAACTGTTTTTT
>TRBV20-1|-|-|TRBJ1-5
CSAAGDQPQHF
TGCAGTGCGGCGGGAGATCAGCCCCAGCATTTT
>TRBV9|-|-|TRBJ2-7
CASSAPPGYEQYF
TGTGCCAGCAGCGCCCCTCCAGGCTACGAGCAGTACTTC
>TRBV21-1|-|-|TRBJ2-3
CASRTPHFHSGTDTQYF
TGTGCCAGCAGAACCCCTCACTTCCACAGTGGCACAGATACGCAGTATTTT
>TRBV19|-|-|TRBJ1-2
CASSITAGTNYGYTF
TGTGCCAGTAGTATTACAGCCGGCACTAACTATGGCTACACCTTC
>TRBV29-1|-|TRBD1|TRBJ2-7
CSVEETDRGITYEQYF
TGCAGCGTTGAAGAGACCGACAGGGGGATAACCTACGAGCAGTACTTC
>TRBV30|-|TRBD1|TRBJ2-7
CAWSVGQGAYEQYF
TGTGCCTGGAGTGTAGGACAGGGAGCCTACGAGCAGTACTTC
>TRBV7-2|-|TRBD1|TRBJ1-1
CASSLEGTGIVTEAFF
TGTGCCAGCAGCTTAGAGGGGACAGGGATTGTAACCGAAGCTTTCTTT
>TRBV6-1|-|-|TRBJ2-2
CALSEGSPNTGELFF
TGTGCGCTGTCTGAGGGCTCGCCGAACACCGGGGAGCTGTTTTTT
>TRBV20-1|-|-|TRBJ2-7
CSAWTPDEQYF
TGCAGTGCCTGGACACCCGACGAGCAGTACTTC
>TRBV9|-|TRBD1|TRBJ1-2
CASSPWDLGGLGYTF
TGTGCCAGCAGCCCTTGGGACCTAGGGGGCCTTGGCTACACCTTC